Below are 26 T cell receptor beta chains sequenced from a single sample in a study of blood T cell repertoires in COVID-19. TCRdb's copy holds only in-frame clones and misses some; the assay was immunoSEQ multiplex PCR. The sample includes approximately 200,000 clones, around 88% of them seen just once. The sample taken for sequencing was PBMCs or T cells enriched from blood (not recorded which). These TCRs come from a woman between 25 and 40 years old who had been exposed to COVID-19.

V and J are TRBV6-8 and TRBJ1-5; possible D gene TRBD1, 5 bases. The CDR3 totals 16 residues. Germline lookup yields CDR1 MNHGY and CDR2 SAAAGT. V shed 0 bases and J shed 0 bases, with 9 bases lying between them. The CDR3 DNA reads TGTGCCAGCAGTTACTCGCAGGGTTATAGCAATCAGCCCCAGCATTTT. This translates into CASSYSQGYSNQPQHF.

This clone has only one observation. J is TRBJ2-3 and V is TRBV5-6; 7 positions match TRBD1. The CDR3 has 15 residues. J gave up 6 bases and V 0 bases, and 7 bases lay outside the gene matches. In germline, CDR1 is SGHDT, CDR2 YYEEEE. The CDR3 loop is CASSLARQGGDTQYF. Written as DNA, the CDR3 is TGTGCCAGCAGCTTGGCCCGACAGGGTGGGGATACGCAGTATTTT. Looking up the rest from reference TRBV5-6 and TRBJ2-3 gives the full variable domain: DAGVTQSPTHLIKTRGQQVTLRCSPKSGHDTVSWYQQALGQGPQFIFQYYEEEERQRGNFPDRFSGHQFPNYSSELNVNALLLGDSALYLCASSLARQGGDTQYFGPGTRLTVL.

The chain joins TRBV11-2 to TRBJ2-2, with D perhaps TRBD1 (6 bases). The CDR3 totals 15 residues. V lost 1 base and J 2 bases, leaving 8 bases between the germline ends. Germline V gene sequence: CDR1 SGHAT, CDR2 FQNNGV. The DNA for the CDR3 is TGTGCCAGCAGCTTAGGGACAGTCAACACCGGGGAGCTGTTTTTT. Translated, it gives CASSLGTVNTGELFF.

This clone is a singleton in its sample. The V gene is TRBV12-5, the J gene TRBJ1-1; possibly TRBD1 for D (6 bases). V lost 7 bases and J lost 5, with 17 bases in between. CDR1 and CDR2 (germline): LGHNT, FRNRAP. This CDR3 has 14 residues. Here the CDR3 reads CASAGTGYNTEAFF. The CDR3 region has the DNA TGTGCTAGTGCCGGAACAGGGTATAATACTGAAGCTTTCTTT.

The genes are TRBV10-3 and TRBJ1-5, with D uncertain. From germline, CDR1 is ENHRY and CDR2 SYGVKD. V lost 3 bases to trimming and J lost 4 bases, with 7 bases between them. The CDR3 runs 13 residues. CDR3 coding DNA: TGTGCCATCAGTGATGACATTAATCAGCCCCAGCATTTT. Translated, it gives CAISDDINQPQHF.

The rearrangement uses TRBV19 and TRBJ2-1; TRBD2 matches 11 bases. The CDR3 is made up of 15 amino acids. CDR1 LNHDA and CDR2 SQIVND come from the germline V gene (reference sequence). V lost 3 bases, J lost 8 bases, and 6 bases stayed unmatched. CDR3 residues: CASSMVAGGRDEQFF. The CDR3 nucleotides are TGTGCCAGTAGTATGGTAGCGGGGGGGCGCGATGAGCAGTTCTTC.

The chain joins TRBV10-2 to TRBJ1-2; 11 bases agree with TRBD1. The CDR3 covers 13 residues. Trimming took 6 bases from V and 8 from J; bases not matched to a gene: 5. Germline CDR1 is WSHSY and CDR2 is SAAADI. The CDR3 DNA is TGCGCCAGCAGAAAAGGACAGGGGGCCGGCTACACCTTC. Its translation is CASRKGQGAGYTF.

This clone was observed once. V gene TRBV2 combines with J gene TRBJ1-6, with 7 bases that match TRBD1. V lost 6 bases to trimming and J lost 5 bases; unmatched junction nucleotides: 4. Germline CDR1 and CDR2: SNHLY and FYNNEI. The CDR3 is 14 amino acids. CDR3: CASSRDSNNSPLHF. CDR3 DNA: TGTGCCAGCAGCCGGGACAGCAATAATTCACCCCTCCACTTT. Complete variable domain (other parts from reference TRBV2 and TRBJ1-6): EPEVTQTPSHQVTQMGQEVILRCVPISNHLYFYWYRQILGQKVEFLVSFYNNEISEKSEIFDDQFSVERPDGSNFTLKIRSTKLEDSAMYFCASSRDSNNSPLHFGNGTRLTVT.

This clone was picked up one time. The chain uses TRBV18 and TRBJ1-3; 7 nucleotides line up with TRBD1. From germline, CDR1 is KGHSH and CDR2 LQKENI. The CDR3 length is 17 residues. V dropped 0 bases and J dropped 0; count of bases not matched to a gene: 5. The CDR3 reads CASSPPTGTDSGNTIYF. Here the CDR3 DNA reads TGTGCCAGCTCACCACCCACCGGGACAGACTCTGGAAACACCATATATTTT.

This clone was observed a single time. J is TRBJ1-2 and V is TRBV18; no clear D gene. The CDR3 covers 13 residues. Germline CDR1 KGHSH, CDR2 LQKENI. Trimming shortened V by 4 bases and J by 3 bases, and 9 bases separated the two germline ends. In nucleotides, the CDR3 is TGTGCCAGCTCACGAGAGGGTTACTATGGCTACACCTTC. Protein sequence: CASSREGYYGYTF.

The chain combines TRBV19 with TRBJ1-2; D perhaps matches TRBD1 (6 bases). This CDR3 spans 16 amino acids. Trimming stripped 2 bases from V and 0 bases from J, with 13 bases between. Germline V gives CDR1 LNHDA, CDR2 SQIVND (reference sequence). CDR3 protein: CASSILGQSSNYGYTF. DNA for the CDR3: TGTGCCAGTAGTATATTAGGACAGTCGTCTAACTATGGCTACACCTTC.

The chain uses TRBV9 and TRBJ1-2, with D perhaps matching TRBD1 (6 bases). The CDR3 consists of 16 residues. Germline CDR1 is SGDLS and CDR2 is YYNGEE. Between the trimmed V and J ends, which lost 0 bases and 6 bases, there was a span of 18 bases. For the CDR3, the DNA is TGTGCCAGCAGCGTAGGTTCAGGGGCCGATTGGGATGGCTACACCTTC. Amino acid sequence: CASSVGSGADWDGYTF. Filled out from reference TRBV9 and TRBJ1-2, the complete variable domain reads DSGVTQTPKHLITATGQRVTLRCSPRSGDLSVYWYQQSLDQGLQFLIQYYNGEERAKGNILERFSAQQFPDLHSELNLSSLELGDSALYFCASSVGSGADWDGYTFGSGTRLTVV.

The CDR3 here is CASTLGQNYGYTF. The CDR3 region has the DNA TGTGCCAGCACCTTGGGACAGAACTATGGCTACACCTTC. J is TRBJ1-2 and V is TRBV7-8, with 7 bases aligning to TRBD1. With V trimmed by 7 bases and J by 2 bases, 4 bases remained unmatched. Per germline, CDR1 SGHVS and CDR2 FQNEAQ. The CDR3 consists of 13 residues.

The V and J genes are TRBV3-1 (or the pseudogene TRBV3-2) and TRBJ1-2; 8 bases are a match to TRBD1. Germline CDR1 is LGHDT and CDR2 is YNNKEL (reference sequence). This CDR3 is built from 14 residues. Trimming took 5 bases from V and 3 from J; bases not matched to a gene: 5. CDR3 in amino acids: CASSAQGGDYGYTF. CDR3 DNA sequence: TGTGCCAGCAGCGCACAGGGGGGCGACTATGGCTACACCTTC.

J is TRBJ1-4 and V is TRBV2; TRBD1 matches 8 bases. With 8 bases clipped from V and 9 bases from J, the junction kept 11 bases outside the gene matches. The CDR3 is 14 residues long. Germline CDR1 reads SNHLY; CDR2 reads FYNNEI. The CDR3 region has the DNA TGTGCCAGCGGGGGACAGGAAGGGGTGAAAAAACTGTTTTTT. Translation: CASGGQEGVKKLFF.

This clone was seen a handful of times. The chain uses TRBV21-1 and TRBJ1-1; the D call in the table, TRBD1, was not verified against the DNA. TRBV21-1 is a known pseudogene. CDR3 size: 22 residues. The CDR3 sequence: CASSNDIPRVGQPFGYCTEAFF. CDR3 DNA sequence: TGTGCCAGCAGCAACGACATACCCCGCGTAGGACAGCCTTTTGGGTATTGTACTGAAGCTTTCTTT.

This clone was recorded once. V is TRBV16 and J is TRBJ1-1, with D perhaps TRBD1 (5 bases). V lost 1 base and J 4 bases, leaving 22 bases between the germline ends. This CDR3 spans 18 amino acids. CDR1 is KGHSY, CDR2 FQNENV, per germline. The CDR3 reads CASSQYGLAGFFTTEAFF. As DNA, the CDR3 is TGTGCCAGCAGCCAATATGGTTTGGCAGGGTTTTTTACCACTGAAGCTTTCTTT. Supplemented by reference TRBV16 and TRBJ1-1, the full variable domain reads GEEVAQTPKHLVRGEGQKAKLYCAPIKGHSYVFWYQQVLKNEFKFLISFQNENVFDETGMPKERFSAKCLPNSPCSLEIQATKLEDSAVYFCASSQYGLAGFFTTEAFFGQGTRLTVV.

The V and J genes are TRBV12-5 and TRBJ1-5; D is possibly TRBD1 (5 bases). Trimming pared 1 base from V and 3 bases from J, leaving 16 bases between. This CDR3 spans 17 amino acids. Germline V gene lookup returns CDR1 LGHNT and CDR2 FRNRAP. The DNA for the CDR3 is TGTGCTAGTGGTTTGGCCGGGGGGAGGGAGGTCAATCAGCCCCAGCATTTT. Protein sequence: CASGLAGGREVNQPQHF.

CDR3 amino acids: CASEGGSGNTEAFF. The CDR3 coding sequence is TGCGCCAGCGAAGGGGGCAGCGGGAACACTGAAGCTTTCTTT. The gene calls are TRBV5-1 and TRBJ1-1; TRBD1 agrees at 7 bases. V was pared by 7 bases and J by 1 base, with 7 bases of the junction left unmatched. Germline V gene sequence: CDR1 SGHRS, CDR2 YFSETQ. The CDR3 extends over 14 amino acids.

This chain connects TRBV13 to TRBJ2-3; 11 bases agree with TRBD2. Germline V gene data show CDR1 as PRHDT and CDR2 as FYEKMQ (reference sequence). Losses at the gene ends were 10 bases for V and 2 bases for J; bases not matched to a gene: 5. The CDR3 spans 14 residues. The CDR3: CATTSGGFTDTQYF. The CDR3 DNA sequence: TGTGCCACCACTAGCGGGGGCTTCACAGATACGCAGTATTTT.

The chain combines TRBV2 with TRBJ1-2; D is perhaps TRBD1 (6 bases). The CDR3 runs 14 residues. V lost 5 bases and J lost 6, with 16 bases in between. Germline CDR1 and CDR2: SNHLY and FYNNEI. CDR3 amino acids: CASSRTRGFDGYTF. The CDR3 DNA reads TGTGCCAGCAGTAGGACCAGGGGCTTCGATGGCTACACCTTC. Full variable domain (remainder filled in from reference TRBV2 and TRBJ1-2): EPEVTQTPSHQVTQMGQEVILRCVPISNHLYFYWYRQILGQKVEFLVSFYNNEISEKSEIFDDQFSVERPDGSNFTLKIRSTKLEDSAMYFCASSRTRGFDGYTFGSGTRLTVV.

The chain combines TRBV7-6 with TRBJ2-1; no reliable D call. CDR1 is SGHVS, CDR2 FNYEAQ, per germline. The CDR3 extends over 13 amino acids. With 3 bases removed from V and 4 bases from J, the gap between germline ends came to 7 bases. The CDR3 is CASSFDGYNEQFF. The CDR3 DNA follows: TGTGCCAGCAGCTTTGACGGGTACAATGAGCAGTTCTTC. Full variable domain (missing parts from reference TRBV7-6 and TRBJ2-1): GAGVSQSPRYKVTKRGQDVALRCDPISGHVSLYWYRQALGQGPEFLTYFNYEAQQDKSGLPNDRFSAERPEGSISTLTIQRTEQRDSAMYRCASSFDGYNEQFFGPGTRLTVL.

This chain uses TRBV19 with TRBJ1-2, with TRBD1 matching 7 bases. Looked up from germline, CDR1 is LNHDA and CDR2 is SQIVND (reference sequence). This CDR3 spans 15 amino acids. Germline trimming cut 0 bases from V and 4 bases from J; bases unmatched to any gene: 5. The CDR3: CASSIDTGARYGYTF. The CDR3 nucleotides are TGTGCCAGTAGTATAGACACAGGGGCTCGCTATGGCTACACCTTC.

The chain recombines TRBV6-5 with TRBJ1-3; D is ambiguous. Germline lookup yields CDR1 MNHEY and CDR2 SVGAGI. This CDR3 spans 13 amino acids. Trimming removed 8 bases from V and 4 bases from J, with 12 bases in between. CDR3 DNA: TGTGCCAGCTTTACCCCCTACGGAAACACCATATATTTT. Protein product: CASFTPYGNTIYF.

The rearrangement uses TRBV30 and TRBJ2-7; TRBD2 matches at 7 bases. Germline V gene lookup returns CDR1 GTSNPN and CDR2 SVGIG (reference sequence). V was pared by 1 base and J by 4 bases, with 25 bases of the junction left unmatched. The CDR3 sequence is 20 residues long. The chain's CDR3 is CAWSATGGFRGSNSPYEQYF. The CDR3 bases are TGTGCCTGGAGTGCAACGGGAGGATTTAGGGGCTCAAATTCCCCTTACGAGCAGTACTTC.

The CDR3 here is CASSLSGEAFF. CDR3 nucleotide sequence: TGTGCCAGCAGCTTATCAGGTGAAGCTTTCTTT. The chain has TRBV13 and TRBJ1-1; D uncertain. V was trimmed by 2 bases and J by 7 bases, leaving 5 bases between them. The CDR3 is made up of 11 amino acids. CDR1 and CDR2 from the germline V gene are PRHDT and FYEKMQ (reference sequence).